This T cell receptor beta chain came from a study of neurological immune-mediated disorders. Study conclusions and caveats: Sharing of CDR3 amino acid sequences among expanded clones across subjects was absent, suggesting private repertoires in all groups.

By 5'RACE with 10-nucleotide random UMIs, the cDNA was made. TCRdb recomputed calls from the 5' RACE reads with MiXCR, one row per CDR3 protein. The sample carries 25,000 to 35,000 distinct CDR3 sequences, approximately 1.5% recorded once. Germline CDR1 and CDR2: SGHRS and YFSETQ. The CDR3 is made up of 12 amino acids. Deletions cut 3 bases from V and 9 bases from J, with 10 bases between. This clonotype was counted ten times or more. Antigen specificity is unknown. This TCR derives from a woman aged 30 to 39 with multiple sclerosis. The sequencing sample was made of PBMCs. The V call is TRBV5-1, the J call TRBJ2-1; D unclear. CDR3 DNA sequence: TGCGCCAGCAGCTCTGAGGAACGTGAGCAGTTCTTC. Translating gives CASSSEEREQFF.